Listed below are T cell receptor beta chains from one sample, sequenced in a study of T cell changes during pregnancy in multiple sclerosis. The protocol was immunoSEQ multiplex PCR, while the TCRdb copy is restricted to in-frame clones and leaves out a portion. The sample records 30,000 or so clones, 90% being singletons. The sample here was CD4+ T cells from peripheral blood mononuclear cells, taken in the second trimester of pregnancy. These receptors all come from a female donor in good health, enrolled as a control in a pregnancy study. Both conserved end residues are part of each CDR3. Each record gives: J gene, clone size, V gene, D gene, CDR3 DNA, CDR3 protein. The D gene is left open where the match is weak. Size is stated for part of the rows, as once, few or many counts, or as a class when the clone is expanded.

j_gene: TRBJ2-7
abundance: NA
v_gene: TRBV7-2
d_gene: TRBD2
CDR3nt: TGTGCCAGCAGCCCCTTGGCGGGAGTTCAGTACTTC
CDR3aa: CASSPLAGVQYF

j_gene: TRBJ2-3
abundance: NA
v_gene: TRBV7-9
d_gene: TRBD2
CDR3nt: TGTGCCAGCAGGGACGGGCTAGCGGGTAGCACAGATACGCAGTATTTT
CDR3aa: CASRDGLAGSTDTQYF

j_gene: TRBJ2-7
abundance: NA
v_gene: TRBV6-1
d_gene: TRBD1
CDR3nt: TGTGCCAGCAGTGAAAACGACAGGGGTGGAGTCTACGAGCAGTACTTC
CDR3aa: CASSENDRGGVYEQYF

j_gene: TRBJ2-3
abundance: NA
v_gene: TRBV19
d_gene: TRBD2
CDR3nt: TGTGCCAGCTCCGGGACTAGCGGGAGTACAGATACGCAGTATTTT
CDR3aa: CASSGTSGSTDTQYF

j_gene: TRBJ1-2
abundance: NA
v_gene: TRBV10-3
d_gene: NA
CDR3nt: TGTGCCATCAGTGCAGGGTCTAGTAACTCTAACTATGGCTACACCTTC
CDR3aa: CAISAGSSNSNYGYTF

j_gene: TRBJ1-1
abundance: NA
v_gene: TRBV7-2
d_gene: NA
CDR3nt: TGTGCCAGCAGCTTAGGCAGGGAAGCTTTCTTT
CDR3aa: CASSLGREAFF

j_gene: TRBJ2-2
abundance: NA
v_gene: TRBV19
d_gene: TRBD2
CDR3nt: TGTGCCAGTAACCCCTCTAGCGGGCGGAGTAGGGTCACCGGGGAGCTGTTTTTT
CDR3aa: CASNPSSGRSRVTGELFF

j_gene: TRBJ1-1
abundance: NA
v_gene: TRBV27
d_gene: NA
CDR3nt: TGTGCCAGCAGTTGCCCTCTGGGGGGGGGCCTGAACACTGAAGCTTTCTTT
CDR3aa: CASSCPLGGGLNTEAFF

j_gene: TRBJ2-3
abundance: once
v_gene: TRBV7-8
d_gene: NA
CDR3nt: TGTGCCAGCAGCCTGGGCGCAGATACGCAGTATTTT
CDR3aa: CASSLGADTQYF

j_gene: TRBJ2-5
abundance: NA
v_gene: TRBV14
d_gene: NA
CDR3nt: TGTGCCAGCAGCCCCCCTTGGGGAGCCCGAACCCCTAACCAAGAGACCCAGTACTTC
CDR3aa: CASSPPWGARTPNQETQYF

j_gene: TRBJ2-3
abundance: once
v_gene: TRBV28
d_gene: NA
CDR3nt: TGTGCCAGCACCAGATTTACAGATACGCAGTATTTT
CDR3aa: CASTRFTDTQYF

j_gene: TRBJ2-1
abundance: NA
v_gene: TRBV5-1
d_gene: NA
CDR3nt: TGCGCCAGCAGCTCCCTCGACAGGATCAATGAGCAGTTCTTC
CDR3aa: CASSSLDRINEQFF

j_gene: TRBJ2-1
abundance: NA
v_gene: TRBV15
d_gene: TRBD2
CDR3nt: TGTGCCACCAGTCGGGGGGGCGAGGCACTTATGCAGTTCTTC
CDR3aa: CATSRGGEALMQFF

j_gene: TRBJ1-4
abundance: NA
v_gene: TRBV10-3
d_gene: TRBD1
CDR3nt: TGTGCCATCAGTGGCGACAGGGATGATGAAAAACTGTTTTTT
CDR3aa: CAISGDRDDEKLFF

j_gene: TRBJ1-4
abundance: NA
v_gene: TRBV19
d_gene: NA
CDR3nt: TGTGCCATCAAGGGGACTTATAATGAAAAACTGTTTTTT
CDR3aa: CAIKGTYNEKLFF

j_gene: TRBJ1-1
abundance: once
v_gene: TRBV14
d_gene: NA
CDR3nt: TGTGCCAGCAGCCAAGATTGGGCAGACACTGAAGCTTTCTTT
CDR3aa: CASSQDWADTEAFF

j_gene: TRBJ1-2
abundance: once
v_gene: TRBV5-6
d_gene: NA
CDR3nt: TGTGCCAGCAGCTTGCCAGGCTATGGCTACACCTTC
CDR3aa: CASSLPGYGYTF

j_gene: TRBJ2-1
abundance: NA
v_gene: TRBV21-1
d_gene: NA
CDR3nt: TGTGCCAGCAGCACGGGACAAAGGGATGAGCAGTTCTTC
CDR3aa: CASSTGQRDEQFF

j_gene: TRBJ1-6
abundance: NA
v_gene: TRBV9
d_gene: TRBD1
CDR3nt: TGTGCCAGCAGCGAAACAGGGGATTCACCCCTCCACTTT
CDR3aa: CASSETGDSPLHF

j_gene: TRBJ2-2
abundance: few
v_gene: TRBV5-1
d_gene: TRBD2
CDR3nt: TGCGCCAGCAGCCCCGCCGGGACTAGCGGGCCCACGTCGACCGGGGAGCTGTTTTTT
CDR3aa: CASSPAGTSGPTSTGELFF

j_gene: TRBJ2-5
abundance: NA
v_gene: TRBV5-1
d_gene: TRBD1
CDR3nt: TGCGCCAGCAGTAGACAGGGATCGGAGACCCAGTACTTC
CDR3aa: CASSRQGSETQYF

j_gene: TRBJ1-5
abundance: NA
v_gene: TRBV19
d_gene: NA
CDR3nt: TGTGCCAGTAGTCCAGGAATGGCAGGGGGCAATCAGCCCCAGCATTTT
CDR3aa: CASSPGMAGGNQPQHF

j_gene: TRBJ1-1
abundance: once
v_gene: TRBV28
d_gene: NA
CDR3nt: TGTGCCACCCGCAGGGCTAACACTGAAGCTTTCTTT
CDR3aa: CATRRANTEAFF

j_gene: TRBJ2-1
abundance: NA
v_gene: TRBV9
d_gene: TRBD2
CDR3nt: TGTGCCAGCAGCACCCTTAGCGGGAGTCACAATGAGCAGTTCTTC
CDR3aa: CASSTLSGSHNEQFF